These T cell receptor beta chains were read from a single sample in a study of cytomegalovirus exposure and HLA in healthy donors. Sequencing used immunoSEQ multiplex PCR; TCRdb keeps in-frame clones, though not all of them. The table lists roughly 300,000 clones, 80% to 90% of them singletons. The sample comprised PBMCs. These receptors were collected from a woman between 18 and 30 years old in good health and CMV-seronegative. The CDR3 runs from the conserved cysteine through the conserved F or W. Fields, in order: J gene, D gene, V gene, clone size, CDR3 DNA, CDR3 protein. D genes are given only for firm matches. Only part of the rows carry a size: once, few, many, or a class if the clone is expanded.

j_call: TRBJ2-1; d_call: NA; v_call: TRBV4-2; clone_size: NA; cdr3_nt: TGTGCCAGCAGCCAACAACTTTTCCTGAGCTCCTACAATGAGCAGTTCTTC; cdr3_aa: CASSQQLFLSSYNEQFF
j_call: TRBJ2-5; d_call: NA; v_call: TRBV7-2; clone_size: NA; cdr3_nt: TGTGCCAGCAGCTTAGTCGCGAAAGAGACCCAGTACTTC; cdr3_aa: CASSLVAKETQYF
j_call: TRBJ2-7; d_call: NA; v_call: TRBV28; clone_size: once; cdr3_nt: TGTGCCAGCGGACTATCCTACGAGCAGTACTTC; cdr3_aa: CASGLSYEQYF
j_call: TRBJ2-3; d_call: NA; v_call: TRBV28; clone_size: NA; cdr3_nt: TGTGCCAGCAGTTTGGACTACACAGATACGCAGTATTTT; cdr3_aa: CASSLDYTDTQYF
j_call: TRBJ1-1; d_call: TRBD1; v_call: TRBV6-5; clone_size: few; cdr3_nt: TGTGCCAGCAGCGCGGGACAGGGCTTCGAAGCTTTCTTT; cdr3_aa: CASSAGQGFEAFF
j_call: TRBJ1-2; d_call: NA; v_call: TRBV15; clone_size: NA; cdr3_nt: TGTGCCACCAGCGGAAGGTCCGGACAGAGTAACTATGGCTACACCTTC; cdr3_aa: CATSGRSGQSNYGYTF
j_call: TRBJ2-3; d_call: NA; v_call: TRBV6-4; clone_size: NA; cdr3_nt: TGTGCCAGCAGTGCCATGACGGGAGATACGCAGTATTTT; cdr3_aa: CASSAMTGDTQYF
j_call: TRBJ1-2; d_call: TRBD1; v_call: TRBV9; clone_size: NA; cdr3_nt: TGTGCCAGCAGCGTAGGTCCATGGACAGGGAAAACCGACATGGCTAACTATGGCTACACCTTC; cdr3_aa: CASSVGPWTGKTDMANYGYTF
j_call: TRBJ2-7; d_call: TRBD2; v_call: TRBV5-6; clone_size: NA; cdr3_nt: TGTGCCAGCAGCCGACAACTAGCGGGAGTGAGCGAGCAGTACTTC; cdr3_aa: CASSRQLAGVSEQYF
j_call: TRBJ1-1; d_call: NA; v_call: TRBV27; clone_size: NA; cdr3_nt: TGTGCCAGCGTCGATTTGAGGAACACTGAAGCTTTCTTT; cdr3_aa: CASVDLRNTEAFF
j_call: TRBJ2-7; d_call: NA; v_call: TRBV6-6; clone_size: NA; cdr3_nt: TGTGCCAGCAGTTACTCCGGGGAAGCCTACGAGCAGTACTTC; cdr3_aa: CASSYSGEAYEQYF
j_call: TRBJ2-1; d_call: NA; v_call: TRBV7-2; clone_size: NA; cdr3_nt: TGTGCCAGCAGCTCTAGGCCCGGGAGCGCCTCCTACAATGAGCAGTTCTTC; cdr3_aa: CASSSRPGSASYNEQFF
j_call: TRBJ2-3; d_call: NA; v_call: TRBV7-3; clone_size: once; cdr3_nt: TGTGCCAGCAGCTTAAGCTTAGCGGTTGGGGAAGATACGCAGTATTTT; cdr3_aa: CASSLSLAVGEDTQYF
j_call: TRBJ2-1; d_call: TRBD2; v_call: TRBV7-9; clone_size: NA; cdr3_nt: TGTGCCAGCAGCTTATACCGGGAGGGGAACAATGAGCAGTTCTTC; cdr3_aa: CASSLYREGNNEQFF
j_call: TRBJ2-7; d_call: NA; v_call: TRBV9; clone_size: NA; cdr3_nt: TGTGCCAGCAGCCCTCACCTCGAGCAGGGCCCCTACGAGCAGTACTTC; cdr3_aa: CASSPHLEQGPYEQYF
j_call: TRBJ1-1; d_call: NA; v_call: TRBV6-5; clone_size: NA; cdr3_nt: TGTGCCAGCAGCAATCCCCAGGGAGGAGGCACTGAAGCTTTCTTT; cdr3_aa: CASSNPQGGGTEAFF
j_call: TRBJ1-1; d_call: TRBD1; v_call: TRBV5-4; clone_size: NA; cdr3_nt: TGTGCCAGCAGCTCGGGACAGGTGGAAGCTTTCTTT; cdr3_aa: CASSSGQVEAFF
j_call: TRBJ2-1; d_call: TRBD1; v_call: TRBV6-6; clone_size: NA; cdr3_nt: TGTGCCAGCAGCCGGGACAGTTTTACATACAATGAGCAGTTCTTC; cdr3_aa: CASSRDSFTYNEQFF
j_call: TRBJ1-1; d_call: NA; v_call: TRBV6-5; clone_size: once; cdr3_nt: TGTGCCAGCAGTGAGTCGACGGGGGGCACTGAAGCTTTCTTT; cdr3_aa: CASSESTGGTEAFF
j_call: TRBJ2-3; d_call: NA; v_call: TRBV5-4; clone_size: NA; cdr3_nt: TGTGCCAGCAGTCCGACTAGTAGCACAGATACGCAGTATTTT; cdr3_aa: CASSPTSSTDTQYF
j_call: TRBJ1-1; d_call: NA; v_call: TRBV6-6; clone_size: NA; cdr3_nt: TGTGCCAGCAGCTCCTACACGGGCACTGAAGCTTTCTTT; cdr3_aa: CASSSYTGTEAFF
j_call: TRBJ2-7; d_call: NA; v_call: TRBV6-1; clone_size: NA; cdr3_nt: TGTGCCAGCAGTGAACGGGGGGCATCCTACGAGCAGTACTTC; cdr3_aa: CASSERGASYEQYF
j_call: TRBJ1-1; d_call: NA; v_call: TRBV7-2; clone_size: NA; cdr3_nt: TGTGCCAGCAGCTTAGATGGGCCCACTGAAGCTTTCTTT; cdr3_aa: CASSLDGPTEAFF
j_call: TRBJ2-7; d_call: NA; v_call: TRBV18; clone_size: NA; cdr3_nt: TGTGCCAGCTCACCGGGGGCCGGACCGTCCTACGAGCAGTACTTC; cdr3_aa: CASSPGAGPSYEQYF
j_call: TRBJ2-3; d_call: NA; v_call: TRBV7-6; clone_size: NA; cdr3_nt: TGTGCCAGCAGCTCGAACAGGGAGTTGACAGATACGCAGTATTTT; cdr3_aa: CASSSNRELTDTQYF
j_call: TRBJ2-2; d_call: TRBD1; v_call: TRBV6-6; clone_size: NA; cdr3_nt: TGTGCCAGTCAGGGGGCCCCCGGGGAGCTGTTTTTT; cdr3_aa: CASQGAPGELFF
j_call: TRBJ2-2; d_call: TRBD2; v_call: TRBV7-2; clone_size: NA; cdr3_nt: TGTGCCAGCGCTCTTGGACTAGCGAACACCGGGGAGCTGTTTTTT; cdr3_aa: CASALGLANTGELFF
j_call: TRBJ2-7; d_call: NA; v_call: TRBV18; clone_size: NA; cdr3_nt: TGTGCCAGCTCACCCCAGACTAACTACGAGCAGTACTTC; cdr3_aa: CASSPQTNYEQYF
j_call: TRBJ2-7; d_call: NA; v_call: TRBV18; clone_size: many; cdr3_nt: TGTGCCAGCTCACCACAAGGGGTTCACGAGCAGTACTTC; cdr3_aa: CASSPQGVHEQYF
j_call: TRBJ2-7; d_call: NA; v_call: TRBV29-1; clone_size: NA; cdr3_nt: TGCAGCGTCCGGGGGTCCTACGAGCAGTACTTC; cdr3_aa: CSVRGSYEQYF
j_call: TRBJ1-1; d_call: NA; v_call: TRBV30; clone_size: NA; cdr3_nt: TGTGCCTGGAGTCAAAGGCCGGAGAGGACTGAAGCTTTCTTT; cdr3_aa: CAWSQRPERTEAFF
j_call: TRBJ2-7; d_call: TRBD1; v_call: TRBV4-3; clone_size: NA; cdr3_nt: TGCGCCAGCAGCCCTGCCGGGACAGGGGTCTACGAGCAGTACTTC; cdr3_aa: CASSPAGTGVYEQYF
j_call: TRBJ1-2; d_call: NA; v_call: TRBV2; clone_size: NA; cdr3_nt: TGTGCCAGCAGTGGAAGGGGGGGGCAAGGTTATGGCTACACCTTC; cdr3_aa: CASSGRGGQGYGYTF
j_call: TRBJ1-2; d_call: NA; v_call: TRBV6-1; clone_size: NA; cdr3_nt: TGTGCCAGCAGCCGGGGAGGGGGGAGCGGCTACACCTTC; cdr3_aa: CASSRGGGSGYTF
j_call: TRBJ2-1; d_call: NA; v_call: TRBV19; clone_size: NA; cdr3_nt: TGTGCCAGTAGTATTTCCCCGACTGTCGAGCAGTTCTTC; cdr3_aa: CASSISPTVEQFF
j_call: TRBJ2-1; d_call: NA; v_call: TRBV7-9; clone_size: once; cdr3_nt: TGTGCCAGCAGCACCCCGGACTTCCATGAGCAGTTCTTC; cdr3_aa: CASSTPDFHEQFF
j_call: TRBJ2-7; d_call: TRBD1; v_call: TRBV7-3; clone_size: NA; cdr3_nt: TGTGCCAGCAGCTGGACAGGAGGCGAGCAGTACTTC; cdr3_aa: CASSWTGGEQYF
j_call: TRBJ2-7; d_call: NA; v_call: TRBV6-6; clone_size: NA; cdr3_nt: TGTGCCAGCAGTCCGTATACAGGGATCTACGAGCAGTACTTC; cdr3_aa: CASSPYTGIYEQYF
j_call: TRBJ2-7; d_call: NA; v_call: TRBV21-1; clone_size: NA; cdr3_nt: TGTGCCAGCAGCAATGGCCTAGCGGTTCCCTACGAGCAGTACTTC; cdr3_aa: CASSNGLAVPYEQYF
j_call: TRBJ1-2; d_call: NA; v_call: TRBV7-8; clone_size: few; cdr3_nt: TGTGCCAGCAGTGGGAGGACCGTCTATGGCTACACCTTC; cdr3_aa: CASSGRTVYGYTF
j_call: TRBJ2-1; d_call: NA; v_call: TRBV6-5; clone_size: NA; cdr3_nt: TGTGCCAGCGGTCCTATGAATGAGCAGTTCTTC; cdr3_aa: CASGPMNEQFF
j_call: TRBJ2-2; d_call: NA; v_call: TRBV2; clone_size: NA; cdr3_nt: TGTGCCAGCAGAGAAGGACGGGAGAGGAACACCGGGGAGCTGTTTTTT; cdr3_aa: CASREGRERNTGELFF
j_call: TRBJ2-7; d_call: TRBD1; v_call: TRBV5-6; clone_size: NA; cdr3_nt: TGTGCCAGCAGTCAACAGGGGGCCTCCTACGAGCAGTACTTC; cdr3_aa: CASSQQGASYEQYF
j_call: TRBJ2-7; d_call: NA; v_call: TRBV5-1; clone_size: NA; cdr3_nt: TGCGCCAGCAGCTTGCCTAGCCACGAGCAGTACTTC; cdr3_aa: CASSLPSHEQYF
j_call: TRBJ2-1; d_call: TRBD2; v_call: TRBV29-1; clone_size: NA; cdr3_nt: TGCAAAGGGCGGGAGAACAATGAGCAGTTCTTC; cdr3_aa: CKGRENNEQFF
j_call: TRBJ1-1; d_call: NA; v_call: TRBV18; clone_size: NA; cdr3_nt: TGTGCCAGCTCACCACGAGACCGGGGCACTGAAGCTTTCTTT; cdr3_aa: CASSPRDRGTEAFF
j_call: TRBJ2-1; d_call: NA; v_call: TRBV5-1; clone_size: NA; cdr3_nt: TGCGCCAGCAGCTTGGCCGGAGGTCAGGGGTACAATGAGCAGTTCTTC; cdr3_aa: CASSLAGGQGYNEQFF
j_call: TRBJ1-2; d_call: NA; v_call: TRBV5-6; clone_size: NA; cdr3_nt: TGTGCCAGCAGCCCGGTGTTACAGGTCTCTTATGGCTACACCTTC; cdr3_aa: CASSPVLQVSYGYTF
j_call: TRBJ2-3; d_call: TRBD1; v_call: TRBV27; clone_size: NA; cdr3_nt: TGTGCCAGCAGTTTGCGACAGGGTTACACAGATACGCAGTATTTT; cdr3_aa: CASSLRQGYTDTQYF
j_call: TRBJ2-3; d_call: NA; v_call: TRBV29-1; clone_size: once; cdr3_nt: TGCAGCGTTGAAGACGGAGTTTGGGCAGATACGCAGTATTTT; cdr3_aa: CSVEDGVWADTQYF